A selection of T cell receptor beta chains follows, all from one sample in a study of T cell responses to AZD1222 COVID-19 vaccine. Only in-frame clones appear in the TCRdb table, and some are missing; sequencing was by immunoSEQ multiplex PCR. Among some 180,000 clones listed, about nine tenths were seen once. The sample here was peripheral blood, taken 28 days after the second AZD1222 dose. The receptor set was obtained from an adult who received the AZD1222 COVID-19 vaccine. The CDR3 runs from the conserved cysteine through the conserved F or W. D genes are given only for firm matches. Part of the rows lack a size; the others show once, few, many or a class for expanded clones.

j_call v_call d_call clone_size cdr3_aa cdr3_nt
TRBJ1-5 TRBV5-6 - once CASSLFSNQPQHF TGTGCCAGCAGCTTGTTCAGCAATCAGCCCCAGCATTTT
TRBJ1-3 TRBV15 - - CATSRDRDSGNTIYF TGTGCCACCAGCAGAGACAGGGATTCTGGAAACACCATATATTTT
TRBJ2-1 TRBV6-5 - - CASSYSRFEFF TGTGCCAGCAGTTACTCGCGATTCGAGTTCTTC
TRBJ2-7 TRBV7-8 TRBD2 - CASSLNWTSGSYEQYF TGTGCCAGCAGCTTAAATTGGACTAGCGGATCCTACGAGCAGTACTTC
TRBJ1-2 TRBV19 - - CASSTPGSPANYGYTF TGTGCCAGTAGTACCCCCGGCAGTCCCGCTAACTATGGCTACACCTTC
TRBJ1-6 TRBV5-5 - few CASSPRTPLDSPLHF TGTGCCAGCAGTCCGAGGACACCGTTGGATTCACCCCTCCACTTT
TRBJ2-2 TRBV7-9 - few CASSLGAYTGELFF TGTGCCAGCAGCTTAGGGGCATACACCGGGGAGCTGTTTTTT
TRBJ1-2 TRBV13 - - CASSLDRTMEGGYTF TGTGCCAGCAGCTTAGACAGAACTATGGAAGGTGGCTACACCTTC
TRBJ2-7 TRBV24-1 - - CATSDGAGREQYF TGTGCCACCAGTGATGGGGCCGGACGCGAGCAGTACTTC
TRBJ1-2 TRBV2 - - CASSELRRGYTF TGTGCCAGCAGTGAATTACGTCGTGGCTACACCTTC
TRBJ2-1 TRBV6-1 - - CASSTGTGRFHEQFF TGTGCCAGCAGTACGGGGACGGGGCGGTTCCATGAGCAGTTCTTC
TRBJ2-7 TRBV30 - - CAWSVLAYEQYF TGTGCCTGGAGTGTACTAGCCTACGAGCAGTACTTC
TRBJ1-2 TRBV2 - - CASRVDSYGYTF TGTGCCAGCAGGGTGGACAGCTATGGCTACACCTTC
TRBJ1-3 TRBV7-2 - - CASSLLLSGNTIYF TGTGCCAGCAGCTTACTTCTCTCTGGAAACACCATATATTTT
TRBJ1-2 TRBV6-2/TRBV6-3 - - CASSYRGALSYTF TGTGCCAGCAGTTACCGGGGCGCTTTGAGCTACACCTTC
TRBJ2-1 TRBV10-3 TRBD2 - CAISTSGPYNEQFF TGTGCCATTTCCACTAGCGGGCCGTACAATGAGCAGTTCTTC
TRBJ1-1 TRBV6-5 TRBD1 once CASSYKQGWGDTEAFF TGTGCCAGCAGTTACAAACAGGGGTGGGGTGACACTGAAGCTTTCTTT
TRBJ2-1 TRBV18 TRBD1 - CASSPGQGADEQFF TGTGCCAGCTCACCCGGACAGGGGGCGGATGAGCAGTTCTTC
TRBJ2-2 TRBV30 - - CAWSLGHTGELFF TGTGCCTGGAGTTTAGGACACACCGGGGAGCTGTTTTTT
TRBJ2-3 TRBV3-1/TRBV3-2 - - CASSPPASRFNTQYF TGTGCCAGCAGCCCCCCCGCCAGCCGGTTCAATACGCAGTATTTT
TRBJ1-1 TRBV6-4 TRBD1 - CASSEKGALIIGAFF TGTGCCAGCAGTGAGAAGGGGGCTTTAATCATAGGAGCTTTCTTT
TRBJ2-5 TRBV5-1 - - CASSFQGQETQYF TGCGCCAGCAGCTTTCAGGGACAAGAGACCCAGTACTTC
TRBJ1-5 TRBV9 - - CASSVGTESNQPQHF TGTGCCAGCAGCGTTGGGACGGAGAGCAATCAGCCCCAGCATTTT
TRBJ1-3 TRBV7-6 - - CASSLNVAGNTIYF TGTGCCAGCAGCTTAAATGTGGCCGGAAACACCATATATTTT
TRBJ1-5 TRBV27 TRBD1 - CASSFSPGTGGPQHF TGTGCCAGCAGTTTCTCCCCCGGGACAGGCGGGCCCCAGCATTTT
TRBJ1-1 TRBV6-5 TRBD1 few CASSYDRQGEAFF TGTGCCAGCAGTTACGATCGACAGGGTGAAGCTTTCTTT
TRBJ2-2 TRBV20-1 - - CSALDTKELFF TGCAGTGCACTAGACACGAAGGAGCTGTTTTTT
TRBJ1-1 TRBV7-3 - - CASSLIWSSNTEAFF TGTGCCAGCAGCTTAATCTGGAGCTCGAACACTGAAGCTTTCTTT
TRBJ2-1 TRBV19 - once CASRNGVEQFF TGTGCCAGTAGGAACGGGGTTGAGCAGTTCTTC
TRBJ1-1 TRBV19 - - CASLMAGLNTEAFF TGTGCCAGCCTTATGGCAGGGCTGAACACTGAAGCTTTCTTT
TRBJ1-4 TRBV7-9 TRBD1 once CASTETGREKLFF TGTGCCAGCACCGAGACAGGGAGGGAAAAACTGTTTTTT
TRBJ1-1 TRBV9 - - CASSVGRLNTEAFF TGTGCCAGCAGCGTGGGACGTTTGAACACTGAAGCTTTCTTT
TRBJ2-7 TRBV5-4 TRBD1 - CASSPAFGTGGEYF TGTGCCAGCAGCCCCGCCTTCGGGACAGGGGGTGAGTACTTC
TRBJ1-1 TRBV6-5 TRBD1 - CASSSPGQGLAFF TGTGCCAGCAGTAGTCCGGGACAGGGCTTGGCTTTCTTT
TRBJ1-3 TRBV28 - - CASSKGSGNTIYF TGTGCCAGCAGTAAAGGTTCTGGAAACACCATATATTTT
TRBJ2-3 TRBV13 - - CASSRRTFTDTQYF TGTGCCAGCAGCCGGCGGACTTTCACAGATACGCAGTATTTT